The 21 T cell receptor beta chains below all came from one sample that was sequenced in a study of control samples from healthy donors and cancer patients. Profiled with immunoSEQ multiplex PCR; TCRdb holds only in-frame clones, not every one. The sample consists of around 90,000 clones, approximately 80% of them appearing once. The specimen sequenced was blood. The receptors were sampled from a man aged 30 to 39 in good health.

The chain links TRBV5-6 to TRBJ1-6, with TRBD1 matching 8 bases. The V and J ends lost 0 bases and 10 bases, in that order; junction bases with no gene match: 6. The CDR3 covers 15 residues. Germline values: CDR1 SGHDT, CDR2 YYEEEE. The CDR3 here is CASSLVQGANSPLHF. Here the CDR3 DNA reads TGTGCCAGCAGCTTGGTGCAGGGGGCAAACTCACCCCTCCACTTT.

The rearrangement uses TRBV5-8 and TRBJ2-7; D is unresolved. This CDR3 is 13 amino acids long. V was cut by 0 bases and J by 2 bases, with 6 bases left in between. Germline V lookup: CDR1 SGHTS, CDR2 YDEGEE. The CDR3 DNA sequence: TGTGCCAGCAGCTTGGACGGCGCCTACGAGCAGTACTTC. Translation: CASSLDGAYEQYF.

The chain uses TRBV7-9 and TRBJ1-2; maybe TRBD1 (5 bases). The CDR3 runs 14 residues. Germline lookup yields CDR1 SEHNR and CDR2 FQNEAQ (reference sequence). V was clipped by 0 bases and J by 4 bases, with 9 bases between them. The CDR3 sequence: CASSLAGRSYGYTF. Written as DNA, the CDR3 is TGTGCCAGCAGCTTAGCGGGACGGAGCTATGGCTACACCTTC.

The sample holds one count of this clone. The CDR3 coding sequence is TGTGCCAGCAGCCAAGCGACAGGAGGCACTGAAGCTTTCTTT. The encoded protein is CASSQATGGTEAFF. The V call is TRBV14, the J call TRBJ1-1, with D perhaps matching TRBD1 (6 bases). The CDR3 consists of 14 residues. V was pared by 1 base and J by 4 bases, with 10 bases between. Germline V gene sequence: CDR1 SGHDN, CDR2 FVKESK.

The chain combines TRBV3-1 (or the pseudogene TRBV3-2) with TRBJ1-6; 8 bases fit TRBD1. Trimming cost V 0 bases and J 0 bases; bases outside gene matches: 4. The CDR3 is 18 amino acids. From germline, CDR1 is LGHDT and CDR2 YNNKEL (reference sequence). The CDR3 nucleotides are TGTGCCAGCAGCCAAGAGACAGGGGTTAGCTCCTATAATTCACCCCTCCACTTT. Amino acid sequence: CASSQETGVSSYNSPLHF.

J is TRBJ1-4 and V is TRBV5-1, with 7 bases lining up with TRBD1. The junction had 9 bases not matched to a gene; V was cut back by 7 bases and J by 6 bases. Per germline, CDR1 SGHRS and CDR2 YFSETQ. There are 14 residues in the CDR3. The DNA of the CDR3 is TGCGCCAGCCGGGGGACAGCATTCGATGAAAAACTGTTTTTT. Protein product: CASRGTAFDEKLFF.

The sample holds one count of this clone. This rearrangement joins TRBV19 to TRBJ1-4; possible D gene TRBD1, 5 bases. Germline values: CDR1 LNHDA, CDR2 SQIVND (reference sequence). Trimming stripped 9 bases from V and 3 bases from J, with 17 bases between. The CDR3 runs to 15 residues. The CDR3 DNA sequence: TGTGCCAGCGCCCGCGACAGAGCATCTAATGAAAAACTGTTTTTT. Protein: CASARDRASNEKLFF.

The J gene is TRBJ1-1, the V gene TRBV19; TRBD1 matches at 8 bases. V gave up 4 bases and J gave up 8 bases; unmatched junction bases: 12. The germline V gene encodes CDR1 LNHDA and CDR2 SQIVND (reference sequence). The CDR3 spans 15 residues. CDR3 residues: CASSTGQGIYSEAFF. CDR3 nucleotide sequence: TGTGCCAGTAGTACCGGACAGGGCATTTACTCGGAAGCTTTCTTT.

This clone was found once. V is TRBV7-9 and J is TRBJ1-2; tentatively, D is TRBD1 (6 bases). The ends were cut back, 1 base at V and 4 bases at J, with 10 bases in the middle. The CDR3 spans 14 residues. Germline V gives CDR1 SEHNR, CDR2 FQNEAQ (reference sequence). The CDR3: CASSLGQEAYGYTF. CDR3 nucleotide sequence: TGTGCCAGCAGCTTAGGACAGGAGGCCTATGGCTACACCTTC. The full variable domain, in which reference TRBV7-9 and TRBJ1-2 provide the parts outside the CDR3, is DTGVSQNPRHKITKRGQNVTFRCDPISEHNRLYWYRQTLGQGPEFLTYFQNEAQLEKSRLLSDRFSAERPKGSFSTLEIQRTEQGDSAMYLCASSLGQEAYGYTFGSGTRLTVV.

The chain uses TRBV27 and TRBJ1-1; D call uncertain. The V gene lost 3 bases and the J gene lost 4 bases, with 6 bases spanning the gap. Germline loops: CDR1 MNHEY, CDR2 SMNVEV (reference sequence). This CDR3 contains 12 residues. CDR3 DNA: TGTGCCAGCAGTTTCCGGGGCACTGAAGCTTTCTTT. Amino acids: CASSFRGTEAFF.

In its sample, this clone was seen once. The chain uses TRBV5-5 and TRBJ2-7; 11 nucleotides line up with TRBD2. This CDR3 comprises 17 residues. Per the germline V gene, CDR1 is SGHKS and CDR2 is YYEKEE (reference sequence). After removal of 4 bases from V and 3 bases from J, the junction contained 12 bases not matched to a gene. CDR3 in DNA: TGTGCCAGCAGCCCCCGGACTAGCGGGCCCAGGGGCTACGAGCAGTACTTC. It specifies CASSPRTSGPRGYEQYF.

The CDR3 sequence is CASGLVPGQHSAGELFF. The CDR3 DNA sequence: TGTGCTAGTGGTTTGGTTCCGGGACAGCATTCGGCCGGGGAGCTGTTTTTT. The V and J genes are TRBV12-5 and TRBJ2-2; 7 bases agree with TRBD1. CDR1 LGHNT and CDR2 FRNRAP come from the germline V gene. The CDR3 covers 17 residues. J gave up 6 bases and V 0 bases, and 10 bases lay outside the gene matches.

The chain employs TRBV3-1 (or the pseudogene TRBV3-2) and TRBJ1-1, with unresolved D. Between the trimmed V and J ends, which lost 0 bases and 4 bases, there was a span of 12 bases. Germline CDR1 LGHDT, CDR2 YNNKEL (reference sequence). The CDR3 has 15 residues. CDR3 amino acids: CASSQDWTLGTEAFF. The CDR3 DNA is TGTGCCAGCAGCCAAGATTGGACCCTGGGCACTGAAGCTTTCTTT.

The chain couples TRBV28 to TRBJ1-2, with TRBD1 matching over 8 bases. The CDR3 is 14 amino acids. Germline-derived CDR1 and CDR2 are MDHEN and SYDVKM. V trimming: 5 bases; J trimming: 4 bases; junction bases outside the gene matches: 6. The CDR3 nucleotides read TGTGCCAGCAGTCATTCCGGGACAGGCTATGGCTACACCTTC. Its protein product is CASSHSGTGYGYTF.

This chain uses TRBV7-2 with TRBJ1-6; possibly TRBD1 for D (5 bases). V dropped 1 base and J dropped 10 bases, with 11 bases sitting between them. The germline gives CDR1 SGHTA, CDR2 FQGNSA. CDR3 length: 14 residues. CDR3 sequence reads: CASSLVGVGSPLHF. In DNA form, the CDR3 reads TGTGCCAGCAGCTTAGTAGGGGTCGGATCACCCCTCCACTTT.

This clone was observed a few times. The rearrangement uses TRBV19 and TRBJ1-1; D is uncertain. The CDR3 is 12 amino acids. The germline V gene has CDR1 LNHDA and CDR2 SQIVND (reference sequence). Trimming took off 3 bases at V and 11 bases at J, with 13 bases between the two ends. DNA of the CDR3: TGTGCCAGTAGTATCCGTTCTGGGCGGGCTTTCTTT. Residues: CASSIRSGRAFF.

The rearrangement joins TRBV10-3 to TRBJ1-2; possibly TRBD1 for D (5 bases). The V gene lost 3 bases and the J gene lost 3 bases, with 14 bases spanning the gap. Germline V gene data show CDR1 as ENHRY and CDR2 as SYGVKD. The CDR3 extends over 15 amino acids. The DNA for the CDR3 is TGTGCCATCAGTGAATTAGCAGGAGGGGACTATGGCTACACCTTC. Translating it yields CAISELAGGDYGYTF.

The V gene is TRBV6-1, the J gene TRBJ2-3, with 14 positions matching TRBD2. This CDR3 has 17 residues. The germline CDR1 and CDR2 sequences are MNHNS and SASEGT. V lost 3 bases, J lost 1 base, and 3 bases stayed unmatched. CDR3 DNA: TGTGCCAGCAGTGAGACTAGCGGGGGGGTTGGCACAGATACGCAGTATTTT. It specifies CASSETSGGVGTDTQYF.

The CDR3 DNA is TGTGCCAGCAGCTTTTCAGGTTTTCTCTCTGGAAACACCATATATTTT. Protein product: CASSFSGFLSGNTIYF. The chain joins TRBV5-5 to TRBJ1-3; D ambiguous. V lost 2 bases to trimming and J lost 0 bases, with 12 bases between them. Germline lookup yields CDR1 SGHKS and CDR2 YYEKEE (reference sequence). The CDR3 runs to 16 residues. The whole variable domain, filled in from reference TRBV5-5 and TRBJ1-3, reads DAGVTQSPTHLIKTRGQQVTLRCSPISGHKSVSWYQQVLGQGPQFIFQYYEKEERGRGNFPDRFSARQFPNYSSELNVNALLLGDSALYLCASSFSGFLSGNTIYFGEGSWLTVV.

The CDR3 sequence: CASSFHRDEQFF. The CDR3 DNA follows: TGTGCCAGCAGCTTCCACAGGGATGAGCAGTTCTTC. The rearrangement joins TRBV7-2 to TRBJ2-1, with D possibly TRBD1 on 6 matching bases. Germline V gene sequence: CDR1 SGHTA, CDR2 FQGNSA. The CDR3 has 12 residues. Trimming removed 3 bases at V and 8 bases at J, with 8 bases between.

The rearrangement links TRBV5-1 to TRBJ1-1; no definite D call. The CDR3 consists of 17 residues. Germline V CDR1 and CDR2: SGHRS, YFSETQ. Between the trimmed V and J ends, which lost 0 bases and 0 bases, there was a span of 15 bases. The CDR3 region has the DNA TGCGCCAGCAGCTTGGGGTTGACGTCTGATATGAACACTGAAGCTTTCTTT. This gives the protein CASSLGLTSDMNTEAFF. Full variable domain (rest looked up from reference TRBV5-1 and TRBJ1-1): KAGVTQTPRYLIKTRGQQVTLSCSPISGHRSVSWYQQTPGQGLQFLFEYFSETQRNKGNFPGRFSGRQFSNSRSEMNVSTLELGDSALYLCASSLGLTSDMNTEAFFGQGTRLTVV.